The entry that follows covers one T cell receptor (beta chain) sequence. The entry originates in a study of blood T cell repertoires in COVID-19. The wider study: The study drew acute and convalescent COVID-19 samples from the United States, Italy and Spain.

Per the original methods: Reference gene primer amplification gave nucleated cell count estimates. Data came from immunoSEQ multiplex PCR; TCRdb stores just in-frame clones and leaves some out. The V and J calls and clone size are taken from that table; D and trimming were inferred from the DNA. This sample has around 250,000 clones, with about 84% found just once. Cohort assignment relied on participant-reported clinical history. This CDR3 comprises 14 residues. From germline, CDR1 is MRHNA and CDR2 SNTAGT. V lost 5 bases, J lost 5 bases, and 1 base stayed unmatched. This sequence originates from a woman in her forties or fifties who had recovered from COVID-19. Input material: PBMCs or T cells enriched from blood (not recorded which). This rearrangement joins TRBV6-4 to TRBJ2-2; 11 bases align to TRBD2. CDR3 coding DNA: TGTGCCAGCAGTCTAGCGGGGGGTACCGGGGAGCTGTTTTTT. This gives the protein CASSLAGGTGELFF.